This TCR beta chain was identified during a study of early T cells in non-severe SARS-CoV-2 infection. Study-wide context: With bulk RNA from unsorted whole blood as input, sequencing yielded unpaired chains.

Unique molecular identifier tags were affixed to discrete cDNA molecules. TCRdb redid the calling of the 5' RACE reads with MiXCR, one entry per CDR3 protein. The repertoire consists of roughly 67,000 distinct CDR3 sequences, with approximately 11% occurring once and the leading ten covering approximately 5.9%. The CDR3 runs to 15 residues. Losses at the gene ends were 5 bases for V and 7 bases for J; bases not matched to a gene: 12. Per germline, CDR1 SEHNR and CDR2 FQNEAQ (reference sequence). This clonotype has a handful of counts. Sequencing was carried out using whole blood. This TCR was sampled from an adult who was a healthcare worker with PCR-confirmed SARS-CoV-2 infection or an uninfected control (not recorded which). The gene calls are TRBV7-9 and TRBJ2-3, with 7 bases that match TRBD1. CDR3 nucleotide sequence: TGTGCCAGCAGCCCTGCAGGGGGTGGGTTAAATACGCAGTATTTT. This codes for CASSPAGGGLNTQYF.